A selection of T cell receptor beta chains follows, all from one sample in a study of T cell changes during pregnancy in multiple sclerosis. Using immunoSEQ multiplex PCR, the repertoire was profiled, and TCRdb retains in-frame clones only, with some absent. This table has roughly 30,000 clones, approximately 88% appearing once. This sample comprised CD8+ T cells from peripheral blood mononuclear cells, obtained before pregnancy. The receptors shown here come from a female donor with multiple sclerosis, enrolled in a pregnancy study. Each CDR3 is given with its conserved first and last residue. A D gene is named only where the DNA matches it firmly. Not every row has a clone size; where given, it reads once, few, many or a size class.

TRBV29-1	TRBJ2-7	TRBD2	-	CSACCGGSYYEQYF	TGCAGCGCCTGCTGCGGGGGGTCTTACTACGAGCAGTACTTC
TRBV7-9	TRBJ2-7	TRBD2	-	CASSPGTSGANYEQYF	TGTGCCAGCAGCCCCGGGACTAGCGGGGCCAACTACGAGCAGTACTTC
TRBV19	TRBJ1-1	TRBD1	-	CASSIGLDRGTEAFF	TGTGCCAGTAGTATAGGTTTGGACAGGGGTACTGAAGCTTTCTTT
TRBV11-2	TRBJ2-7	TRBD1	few	CASSPGQGISYEQYF	TGTGCCAGCAGCCCCGGACAGGGGATCTCCTACGAGCAGTACTTC
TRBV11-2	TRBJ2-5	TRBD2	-	CASRYGSGGSETQYF	TGTGCCAGCCGTTATGGTAGCGGGGGTTCGGAGACCCAGTACTTC
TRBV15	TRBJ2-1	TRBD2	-	CATSRGRGTYNEQFF	TGTGCCACCAGCAGAGGGCGGGGGACCTACAATGAGCAGTTCTTC
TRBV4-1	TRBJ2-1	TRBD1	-	CASSQKTGERNEQFF	TGCGCCAGCAGCCAAAAGACAGGGGAAAGGAATGAGCAGTTCTTC
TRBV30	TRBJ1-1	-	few	CAWSSGMNTEAFF	TGTGCCTGGAGTAGCGGGATGAACACTGAAGCTTTCTTT
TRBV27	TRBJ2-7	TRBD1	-	CASSFGDRVHYEQYF	TGTGCCAGCAGTTTTGGGGACAGGGTACACTACGAGCAGTACTTC
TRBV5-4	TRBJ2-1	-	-	CASSRGFIQSSYNEQFF	TGTGCCAGCAGCCGAGGATTCATTCAAAGCTCCTACAATGAGCAGTTCTTC
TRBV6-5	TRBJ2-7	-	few	CASSYFTDISYEQYF	TGTGCCAGCAGTTACTTTACGGACATCTCCTACGAGCAGTACTTC
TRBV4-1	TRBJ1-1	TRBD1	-	CASSHVGQVIMNTEAFF	TGCGCCAGCAGCCACGTAGGACAGGTTATAATGAACACTGAAGCTTTCTTT
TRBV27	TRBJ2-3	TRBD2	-	CASSLLGTSGNLRTDTQYF	TGTGCCAGCAGTTTACTAGGGACTAGCGGAAACCTCCGGACAGATACGCAGTATTTT
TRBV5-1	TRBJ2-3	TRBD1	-	CASRKGDSSDTQYF	TGCGCCAGCAGAAAAGGGGACAGTTCAGATACGCAGTATTTT
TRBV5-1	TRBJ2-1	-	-	CASSLDGGEQFF	TGCGCCAGCAGCTTGGACGGAGGTGAGCAGTTCTTC
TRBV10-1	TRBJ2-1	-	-	CASSVLPGSSEQFF	TGCGCCAGCAGTGTATTGCCGGGGTCCAGTGAGCAGTTCTTC
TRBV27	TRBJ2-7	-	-	CASSHGLSYEQYF	TGTGCCAGCAGCCACGGACTCAGCTACGAGCAGTACTTC
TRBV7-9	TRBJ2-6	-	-	CASSLVVGSEAAGANVLTF	TGTGCCAGCAGCTTAGTGGTCGGGAGTGAAGCTGCTGGGGCCAACGTCCTGACTTTC
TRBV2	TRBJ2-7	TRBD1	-	CASISGQGAIEQYF	TGTGCCAGCATCTCGGGACAGGGGGCGATCGAGCAGTACTTC
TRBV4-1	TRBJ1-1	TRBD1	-	CASSHGGTAPEAFF	TGCGCCAGCAGCCACGGAGGGACAGCCCCTGAAGCTTTCTTT
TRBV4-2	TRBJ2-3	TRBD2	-	CASSQEGGAGGADTQYF	TGTGCCAGCAGCCAAGAAGGGGGGGCGGGAGGAGCAGATACGCAGTATTTT
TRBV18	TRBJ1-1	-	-	CASSNGEGVNTEAFF	TGTGCCAGCTCGAACGGCGAGGGGGTAAACACTGAAGCTTTCTTT
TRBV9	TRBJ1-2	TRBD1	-	CASSGWLDRSSHGYTF	TGTGCCAGCAGCGGTTGGCTGGACAGGTCGTCACATGGCTACACCTTC